Below are 3 T cell receptor beta chains sequenced from a single sample in a study of T cell repertoires in cytomegalovirus infection. Each CDR3 protein is one row after TCRdb ran MiXCR on the reads. Of roughly 310,000 distinct CDR3 sequences in the sample, about a sixth are singletons; the top ten hold more than 10%. The material sequenced was PBMCs. All receptors come from a human donor in good health (CMV status not recorded). Some clones in this sample may be carry-over from other donors' samples.

The rearrangement uses TRBV9 and TRBJ1-2; D not resolved. The CDR3 is 13 residues long. V was clipped by 0 bases and J by 8 bases, with 11 bases between them. Germline CDR1 SGDLS, CDR2 YYNGEE. Here the CDR3 DNA reads TGTGCCAGCAGCGTAGGAAGAAAAAAGGGCTACACCTTC. Amino acids: CASSVGRKKGYTF.

In this sample, this clonotype turned up many times. The chain has TRBV12-3 or TRBV12-4 and TRBJ2-7; 8 bases match TRBD1. The V and J ends lost 6 bases and 1 base, in that order; junction bases with no gene match: 8. CDR3 length: 15 residues. Here the CDR3 DNA reads TGTGCCAGCAGCCGAGGACAGGGAGGTTCCTACGAGCAGTACTTC. It codes for CASSRGQGGSYEQYF.

This clonotype was seen at least ten times. V gene TRBV7-9 combines with J gene TRBJ2-3, with D unclear. This CDR3 spans 15 amino acids. The germline gives CDR1 SEHNR, CDR2 FQNEAQ (reference sequence). The germline V and J ends were trimmed by 5 bases and 2 bases, with 14 bases remaining between them. The CDR3 loop is CASSPGADFTDTQYF. Here the CDR3 DNA reads TGTGCCAGCAGCCCCGGTGCGGATTTCACAGATACGCAGTATTTT. The variable domain in full, completed from reference TRBV7-9 and TRBJ2-3, reads DTGVSQNPRHKITKRGQNVTFRCDPISEHNRLYWYRQTLGQGPEFLTYFQNEAQLEKSRLLSDRFSAERPKGSFSTLEIQRTEQGDSAMYLCASSPGADFTDTQYFGPGTRLTVL.